This is a list of T cell receptor beta chains from one sample in a study of beta chain features in type 1 diabetes. The method was immunoSEQ multiplex PCR; TCRdb's version includes in-frame clones alone and lacks a portion of them. Among some 370,000 clones listed, 8% to 10% were seen once. What was sequenced was central memory CD4+ T cells from blood. The receptors originated from a man aged 25-45 years with type 1 diabetes. The conserved cysteine and the conserved F or W are not part of the CDR3 here. Expanded clones get a size class; other rows say once, few or many, or leave the size out.

clone size	V gene	J gene	CDR3 protein
few	TRBV7-2	TRBJ2-5	ASPQDQSLQETQY
NA	TRBV7-2	TRBJ2-2	ASSFRALYELF
NA	TRBV2	TRBJ1-1	ASRGSENTEAF
few	TRBV7-9	TRBJ2-5	ASSLKTRGGETQY
few	TRBV2	TRBJ1-2	ASNSGQTLYGYT
few	TRBV11-2	TRBJ1-3	ASSLDIRNTIY
NA	TRBV15	TRBJ2-5	ATSPRVGETQY
many	TRBV21-1	TRBJ2-1	ASTPNPCQSVDEQF
NA	TRBV2	TRBJ1-1	ASSEHQNTEAF
few	TRBV25-1	TRBJ2-7	ASSDLRQTYEQY
few	TRBV7-8	TRBJ2-1	ASSAPGRNEQF
many	TRBV28	TRBJ1-2	ASSLGGGVDYGYT
few	TRBV18	TRBJ1-2	ASSPFDRINYGYT
NA	TRBV4-1	TRBJ2-7	ASSQGRAGGAGDEQY
NA	TRBV6-1	TRBJ1-2	AARPGQTDYGYT
few	TRBV11-2	TRBJ2-7	ASSLASQGGYEQY
few	TRBV7-9	TRBJ1-2	ASSLGETGYT
many	TRBV5-4	TRBJ1-1	ASSHKGNTEAF
NA	TRBV28	TRBJ2-7	ASTEQGGKQY
few	TRBV29-1	TRBJ1-2	SVSGQNYGYT
NA	TRBV7-8	TRBJ1-2	ASSLRQGGNYGYT
NA	TRBV30	TRBJ1-3	AWSDTWTGNTIY
NA	TRBV10-1	TRBJ2-1	ASSGDYNEQF
NA	TRBV2	TRBJ1-2	ASSLSGTRDGYT
NA	TRBV5-1	TRBJ2-5	ASRPAGTPEGTQY
NA	TRBV28	TRBJ1-5	ASSSPNSGVGNQPQH
NA	TRBV30	TRBJ2-1	AASRGHYNEQF
NA	TRBV4-3	TRBJ2-1	ASSRDDSYNEQF
NA	TRBV28	TRBJ2-7	ASSPGTSGNYEQY
NA	TRBV9	NA	ASSATSANYEQY
NA	TRBV27	TRBJ1-4	ASSLTEPGNEKLF
few	TRBV18	TRBJ1-4	ASSPRRATNEKLF
NA	TRBV7-7	TRBJ2-1	ASSRGVAGHNEQF
few	TRBV4-1	TRBJ2-7	ASSPNRWDEQY
NA	TRBV9	TRBJ1-4	ASSSSGKINEKLF
few	TRBV6-5	TRBJ1-5	ASSQTGRGTQPQH
few	TRBV27	TRBJ2-2	ASSPPGSRVGELF
few	TRBV7-9	TRBJ1-1	ASSQLRGTEAF
few	TRBV5-1	TRBJ2-7	ASSLGPGRYEQY
NA	TRBV7-2	TRBJ1-3	ASSLLAGGRGGNTIY
few	TRBV7-9	TRBJ1-5	ASSLGTRSNQPQH
NA	TRBV10-3	TRBJ2-4	AISESGAALAKNIQY
many	TRBV18	TRBJ2-3	ASSLDIRDTQY
NA	TRBV5-8	TRBJ2-3	ASSWRPRTDTQY
few	TRBV7-2	TRBJ2-1	ASSLGFRGNEQF
few	TRBV28	TRBJ2-7	ASIPGTSGIYYEQY